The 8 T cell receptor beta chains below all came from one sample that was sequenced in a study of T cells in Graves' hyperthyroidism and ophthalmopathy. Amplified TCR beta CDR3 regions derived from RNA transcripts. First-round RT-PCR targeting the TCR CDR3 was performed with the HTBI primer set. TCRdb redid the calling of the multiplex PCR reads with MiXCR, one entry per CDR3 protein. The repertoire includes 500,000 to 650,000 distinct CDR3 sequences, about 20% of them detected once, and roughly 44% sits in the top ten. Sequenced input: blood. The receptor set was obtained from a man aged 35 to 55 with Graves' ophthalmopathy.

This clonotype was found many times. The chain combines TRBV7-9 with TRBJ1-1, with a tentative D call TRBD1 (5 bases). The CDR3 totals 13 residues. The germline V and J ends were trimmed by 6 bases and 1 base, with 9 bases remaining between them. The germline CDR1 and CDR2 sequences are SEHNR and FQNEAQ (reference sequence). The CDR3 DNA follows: TGTGCCAGCAGTCTCGACAGGAACACTGAAGCTTTCTTT. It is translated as CASSLDRNTEAFF.

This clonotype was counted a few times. CDR3 loop: CAGASGAYNEQFF. CDR3 in DNA: TGTGCCGGGGCTAGCGGGGCTTACAATGAGCAGTTCTTC. The rearrangement joins TRBV7-2 to TRBJ2-1; 9 nucleotides align to TRBD2. V dropped 11 bases and J dropped 4; count of bases not matched to a gene: 6. CDR1 is SGHTA, CDR2 FQGNSA, per germline. CDR3 size: 13 residues.

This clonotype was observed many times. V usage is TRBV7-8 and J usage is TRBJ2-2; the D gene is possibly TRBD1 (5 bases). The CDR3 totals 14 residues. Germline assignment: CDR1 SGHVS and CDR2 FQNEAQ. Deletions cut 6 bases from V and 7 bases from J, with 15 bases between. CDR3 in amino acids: CASRGQSLIGELFF. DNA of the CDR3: TGTGCCAGCAGGGGGCAGTCCCTAATCGGGGAGCTGTTTTTT.

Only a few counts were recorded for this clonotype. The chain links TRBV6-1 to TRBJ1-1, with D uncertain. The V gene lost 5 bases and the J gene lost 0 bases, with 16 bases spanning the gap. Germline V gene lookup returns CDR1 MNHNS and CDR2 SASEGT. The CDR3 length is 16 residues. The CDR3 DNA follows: TGTGCCAGCAGTTACGCGGGCAGCCGTTTGAACACTGAAGCTTTCTTT. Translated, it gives CASSYAGSRLNTEAFF.

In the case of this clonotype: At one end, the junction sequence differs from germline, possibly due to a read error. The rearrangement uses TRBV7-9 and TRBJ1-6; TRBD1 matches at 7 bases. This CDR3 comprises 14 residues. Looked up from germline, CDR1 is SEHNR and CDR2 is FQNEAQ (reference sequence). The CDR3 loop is CAGSQTGVGSPLHF. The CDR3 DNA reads TGTGCCGGCAGCCAAACAGGGGTAGGGTCACCCCTCCACTTT.

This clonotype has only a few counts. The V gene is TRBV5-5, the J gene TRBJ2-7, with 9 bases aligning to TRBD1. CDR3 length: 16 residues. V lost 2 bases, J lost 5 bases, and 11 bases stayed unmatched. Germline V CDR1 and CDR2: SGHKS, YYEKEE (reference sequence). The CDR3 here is CASSFLPGTGINEQYF. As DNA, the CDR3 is TGTGCCAGCAGCTTTCTCCCCGGGACAGGGATAAACGAGCAGTACTTC.

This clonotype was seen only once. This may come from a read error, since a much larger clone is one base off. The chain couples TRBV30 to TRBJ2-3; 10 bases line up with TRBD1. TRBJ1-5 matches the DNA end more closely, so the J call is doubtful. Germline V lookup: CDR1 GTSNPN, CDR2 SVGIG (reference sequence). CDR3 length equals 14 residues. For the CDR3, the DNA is TGTGCCGTGCCAGGGACAGGGGCCCCAGATACGCAGCATTTT. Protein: CAVPGTGAPDTQHF.

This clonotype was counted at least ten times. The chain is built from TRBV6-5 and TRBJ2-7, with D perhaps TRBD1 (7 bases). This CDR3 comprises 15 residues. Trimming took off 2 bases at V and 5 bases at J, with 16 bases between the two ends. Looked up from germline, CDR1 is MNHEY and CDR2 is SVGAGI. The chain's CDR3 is CASSYGGAGGDEQYF. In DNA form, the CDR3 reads TGTGCCAGCAGTTACGGAGGGGCAGGGGGTGACGAGCAGTACTTC.